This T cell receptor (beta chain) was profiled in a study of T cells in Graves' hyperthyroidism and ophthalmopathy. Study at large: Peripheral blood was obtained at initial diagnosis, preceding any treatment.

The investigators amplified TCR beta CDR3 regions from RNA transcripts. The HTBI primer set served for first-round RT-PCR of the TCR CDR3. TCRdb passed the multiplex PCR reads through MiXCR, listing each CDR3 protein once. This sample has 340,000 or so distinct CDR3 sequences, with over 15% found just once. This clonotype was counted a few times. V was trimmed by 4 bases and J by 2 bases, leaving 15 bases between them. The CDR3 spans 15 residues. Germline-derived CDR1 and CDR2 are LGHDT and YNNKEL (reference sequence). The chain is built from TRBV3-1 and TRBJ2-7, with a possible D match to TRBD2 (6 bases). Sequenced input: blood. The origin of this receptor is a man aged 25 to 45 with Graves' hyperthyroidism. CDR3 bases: TGTGCCAGCAGCCCACTCCTGGAGGGAACCTACGAGCAGTACTTC. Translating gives CASSPLLEGTYEQYF.